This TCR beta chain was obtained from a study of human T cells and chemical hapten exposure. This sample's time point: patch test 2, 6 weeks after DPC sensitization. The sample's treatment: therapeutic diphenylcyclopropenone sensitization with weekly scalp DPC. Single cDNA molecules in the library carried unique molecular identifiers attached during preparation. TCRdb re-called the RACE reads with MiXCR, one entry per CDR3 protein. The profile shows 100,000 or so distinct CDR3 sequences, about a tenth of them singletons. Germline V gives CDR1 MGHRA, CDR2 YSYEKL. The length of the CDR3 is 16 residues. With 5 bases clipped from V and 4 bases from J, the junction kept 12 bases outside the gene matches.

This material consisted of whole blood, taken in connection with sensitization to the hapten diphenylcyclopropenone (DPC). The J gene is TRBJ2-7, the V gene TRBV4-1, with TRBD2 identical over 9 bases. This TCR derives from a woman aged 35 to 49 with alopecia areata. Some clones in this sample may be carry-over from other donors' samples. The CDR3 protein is CASSNQIAGVGYEQYF. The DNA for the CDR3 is TGCGCCAGCAGCAATCAGATAGCGGGAGTAGGGTACGAGCAGTACTTC.